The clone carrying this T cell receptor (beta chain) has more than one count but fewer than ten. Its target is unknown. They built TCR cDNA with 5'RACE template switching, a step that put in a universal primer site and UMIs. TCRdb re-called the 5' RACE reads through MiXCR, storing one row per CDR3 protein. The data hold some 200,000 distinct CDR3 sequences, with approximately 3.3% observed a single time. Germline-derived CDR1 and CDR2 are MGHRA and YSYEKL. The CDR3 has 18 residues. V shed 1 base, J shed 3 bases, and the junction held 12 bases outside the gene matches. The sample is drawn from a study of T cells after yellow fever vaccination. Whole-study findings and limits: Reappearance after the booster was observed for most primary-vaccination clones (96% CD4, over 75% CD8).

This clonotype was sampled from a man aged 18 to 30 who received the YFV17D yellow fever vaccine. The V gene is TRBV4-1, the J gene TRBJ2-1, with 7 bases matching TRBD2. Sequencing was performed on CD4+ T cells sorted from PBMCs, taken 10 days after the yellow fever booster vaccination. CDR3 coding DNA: TGCGCCAGCAGCCAAGGGGGTATTTTGCGCGGGGGCTACAATGAGCAGTTCTTC. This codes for CASSQGGILRGGYNEQFF.